This T cell receptor beta chain stems from a study of chronic HIV infection and antiretroviral therapy. The CDR3 is made up of 13 amino acids. Trimming cost V 6 bases and J 8 bases, with 13 bases left between them. Germline loops: CDR1 SEHNR, CDR2 FQNEAQ (reference sequence). TCRdb called the 5' RACE reads again in MiXCR, with one record for every CDR3 protein. The top ten hold 2.5% to 3% of the sample, which has some 46,000 distinct CDR3 sequences, roughly 19% seen once. Sequencing was performed on peripheral blood. This chain connects TRBV7-9 to TRBJ1-4; D unclear. The clonotype was recovered from an adult who had HIV and had not received antiretroviral therapy, or was an uninfected healthy control (not recorded which). The CDR3 is CASSQLAGEKLFF. The CDR3 coding sequence is TGTGCCAGCAGTCAGCTCGCGGGGGAAAAACTGTTTTTT.